The 31 T cell receptor beta chains given below trace back to one sample, sequenced in a study of STAT5B mutations in CD4+ large granular lymphocyte leukemia. Data came from immunoSEQ multiplex PCR; TCRdb stores just in-frame clones and leaves some out. The data contain thousands of clones, roughly 90% of them singletons. The sequenced material came from PBMCs. These receptors came from a woman aged 70-85 years with CD4+ T-cell large granular lymphocyte leukemia.

This rearrangement joins TRBV7-3 to TRBJ2-5, with 7 bases lining up with TRBD2. The CDR3 is 14 residues long. CDR1 SGHTA and CDR2 FQGTGA come from the germline V gene. V lost 3 bases to trimming and J lost 4 bases; unmatched junction nucleotides: 5. The CDR3 DNA reads as TGTGCCAGCAGCTTGGCTAGCGGATCAGAGACCCAGTACTTC. Translated, it gives CASSLASGSETQYF.

The rearrangement uses TRBV11-3 and TRBJ1-1; D gene uncertain. CDR1 is SGHNT and CDR2 is YENEEA in the germline V gene. Deletions cut 5 bases from V and 0 bases from J, with 7 bases between. The CDR3 covers 13 residues. Here the CDR3 reads CASSIPMNTEAFF. The CDR3 DNA is TGTGCCAGCAGCATCCCTATGAACACTGAAGCTTTCTTT.

The rearrangement links TRBV6-5 to TRBJ2-2, with a possible D match to TRBD1 (6 bases). V gave up 6 bases and J gave up 6 bases, with 14 bases separating them. The CDR3 spans 14 residues. The germline CDR1 and CDR2 sequences are MNHEY and SVGAGI. The CDR3 DNA reads TGTGCCAGCAGCTACAGGACAGTTTCCGGGGAGCTGTTTTTT. This gives the protein CASSYRTVSGELFF.

This rearrangement joins TRBV14 to TRBJ2-7; D is unclear. The CDR3 length is 17 residues. CDR1 SGHDN and CDR2 FVKESK come from the germline V gene. V shed 1 base and J shed 0 bases, with 16 bases lying between them. The CDR3 sequence: CASSQAPRRARSYEQYF. The CDR3, as DNA: TGTGCCAGCAGCCAAGCCCCTCGCCGGGCCCGCTCCTACGAGCAGTACTTC.

This clone was seen a single time. The chain uses TRBV7-3 and TRBJ1-6; D is undetermined. The germline V gene encodes CDR1 SGHTA and CDR2 FQGTGA. V was trimmed by 2 bases and J by 10 bases, leaving 12 bases between them. The CDR3 spans 14 residues. CDR3 coding DNA: TGTGCCAGCAGCTTACACCGAACCGGGTCACCCCTCCACTTT. Its translation: CASSLHRTGSPLHF.

The V and J genes are TRBV28 and TRBJ1-2; 8 nucleotides line up with TRBD1. Germline-derived CDR1 and CDR2 are MDHEN and SYDVKM. The CDR3 totals 15 residues. Germline trimming cut 7 bases from V and 4 bases from J; bases unmatched to any gene: 11. The CDR3 DNA is TGTGCCAGCATAAATCAGGGGGCAACGGGCTATGGCTACACCTTC. It codes for CASINQGATGYGYTF.

The J gene is TRBJ2-5, the V gene TRBV28; D is possibly TRBD1 (6 bases). Germline CDR1 MDHEN, CDR2 SYDVKM. Trimming took 2 bases from V and 5 from J, leaving 12 bases between them. The CDR3 spans 14 residues. CDR3 nucleotides: TGTGCCAGCAGTTTAACACAGGGCGGGGAGACCCAGTACTTC. Protein: CASSLTQGGETQYF.

This chain connects TRBV7-9 to TRBJ2-7; D remains ambiguous. CDR3 length: 14 amino acids. Germline V CDR1 and CDR2: SEHNR, FQNEAQ (reference sequence). V was clipped by 1 base and J by 1 base, with 8 bases between them. DNA of the CDR3: TGTGCCAGCAGCTTAGTCCAGGCATCCTACGAGCAGTACTTC. The encoded protein is CASSLVQASYEQYF. The full variable domain, its missing parts supplied by reference TRBV7-9 and TRBJ2-7, is DTGVSQNPRHKITKRGQNVTFRCDPISEHNRLYWYRQTLGQGPEFLTYFQNEAQLEKSRLLSDRFSAERPKGSFSTLEIQRTEQGDSAMYLCASSLVQASYEQYFGPGTRLTVT.

This rearrangement joins TRBV7-2 to TRBJ1-4; 9 bases line up with TRBD1. CDR3 length: 15 residues. CDR1 is SGHTA, CDR2 FQGNSA, per germline. The V and J ends lost 4 bases and 7 bases, in that order; junction bases with no gene match: 7. CDR3 region: CASSSQGARGEKLFF. Written as DNA, the CDR3 is TGTGCCAGCAGCTCACAGGGGGCGCGGGGTGAAAAACTGTTTTTT.

The rearrangement uses TRBV9 and TRBJ2-5; 11 bases fit TRBD2. Germline values: CDR1 SGDLS, CDR2 YYNGEE. The V gene end was trimmed by 0 bases and the J gene end by 4 bases; junction bases not matched to a gene: 14. The CDR3 is 19 amino acids. The CDR3 region has the DNA TGTGCCAGCAGCGTAGGACGTAGCGGGGGGGCCATGGTAGGAGAGACCCAGTACTTC. This encodes CASSVGRSGGAMVGETQYF.

The rearrangement uses TRBV20-1 and TRBJ2-3; D not resolved. V was pared by 4 bases and J by 5 bases, with 7 bases between. The CDR3 length is 11 residues. Germline V gives CDR1 DFQATT, CDR2 SNEGSKA (reference sequence). This chain's CDR3 is CSANSLDTQYF. The CDR3 DNA reads TGCAGTGCTAATAGTTTAGATACGCAGTATTTT.

The chain links TRBV6-5 to TRBJ2-2; D might be TRBD1 (5 bases). The CDR3 loop spans 14 amino acids. V dropped 9 bases and J dropped 0 bases, with 11 bases sitting between them. The germline CDR1 and CDR2 sequences are MNHEY and SVGAGI. Here the CDR3 reads CASRQPANTGELFF. In nucleotides, the CDR3 is TGTGCCAGTCGACAGCCCGCGAACACCGGGGAGCTGTTTTTT.

The rearrangement links TRBV6-5 to TRBJ2-7; D not resolved. V lost 7 bases and J 2 bases, leaving 12 bases between the germline ends. The CDR3 consists of 13 residues. The germline V gene has CDR1 MNHEY and CDR2 SVGAGI. DNA of the CDR3: TGTGCCAGCATTAGACCACAGACCTACGAGCAGTACTTC. The encoded protein is CASIRPQTYEQYF.

This chain links TRBV14 with TRBJ2-5, with D possibly matching TRBD2 (6 bases). Per germline, CDR1 SGHDN and CDR2 FVKESK. V gave up 5 bases and J gave up 5 bases, with 18 bases separating them. There are 15 residues in the CDR3. DNA of the CDR3: TGTGCCAGCAGCTTCAAAGGTCGGGACTGGGAGACCCAGTACTTC. This codes for CASSFKGRDWETQYF.

This clone was counted a single time. The CDR3 region has the DNA TGTGCCAGCAGCGCAACCCCCGAAAGAGGGACCCAGTACTTC. Amino acids: CASSATPERGTQYF. The genes are TRBV9 and TRBJ2-5; D uncertain. The CDR3 extends over 14 amino acids. In germline, CDR1 is SGDLS, CDR2 YYNGEE. V was trimmed by 3 bases and J by 7 bases, leaving 16 bases between them.

V gene TRBV11-2 combines with J gene TRBJ1-3, with 7 bases that match TRBD1. Germline CDR1 SGHAT, CDR2 FQNNGV. The CDR3 runs to 14 residues. After removal of 5 bases from V and 4 bases from J, the junction contained 5 bases not matched to a gene. The CDR3 loop is CASSPETGGNTIYF. The CDR3 DNA sequence: TGTGCCAGCAGCCCCGAGACAGGGGGAAACACCATATATTTT. Full variable domain (missing parts from reference TRBV11-2 and TRBJ1-3): EAGVAQSPRYKIIEKRQSVAFWCNPISGHATLYWYQQILGQGPKLLIQFQNNGVVDDSQLPKDRFSAERLKGVDSTLKIQPAKLEDSAVYLCASSPETGGNTIYFGEGSWLTVV.

This clone was counted once. This chain joins TRBV7-2 and TRBJ2-1; a possible D gene is TRBD1 (5 bases). The CDR3 is made up of 16 amino acids. Looked up from germline, CDR1 is SGHTA and CDR2 is FQGNSA. Trimming cost V 1 base and J 0 bases, with 10 bases left between them. The CDR3 DNA sequence: TGTGCCAGCAGCTTAGGGGGCAGGAGCTCCTACAATGAGCAGTTCTTC. Protein sequence: CASSLGGRSSYNEQFF.

The chain carries TRBV5-1 and TRBJ2-3, with D perhaps given as TRBD1 or TRBD2 (5 bases each). CDR1 is SGHRS, CDR2 YFSETQ, per germline. V shed 4 bases and J shed 3 bases, with 18 bases lying between them. CDR3 size: 16 residues. CDR3 protein: CASSPTALGATDTQYF. Here the CDR3 DNA reads TGCGCCAGCAGCCCGACGGCTCTCGGGGCTACAGATACGCAGTATTTT.

This clone turned up a few times. V usage is TRBV7-2 and J usage is TRBJ2-5; a weak D match, TRBD2 (6 bases). The CDR3 consists of 14 residues. Germline V CDR1 and CDR2: SGHTA, FQGNSA. Trimming stripped 5 bases from V and 4 bases from J, with 14 bases between. The DNA for the CDR3 is TGTGCCAGCAGCGGCAGGGCCGGGGGAGAGACCCAGTACTTC. Translated: CASSGRAGGETQYF. Full variable domain (outside the CDR3, taken from reference TRBV7-2 and TRBJ2-5): GAGVSQSPSNKVTEKGKDVELRCDPISGHTALYWYRQSLGQGLEFLIYFQGNSAPDKSGLPSDRFSAERTGGSVSTLTIQRTQQEDSAVYLCASSGRAGGETQYFGPGTRLLVL.

This clone was counted a few times. This chain joins TRBV7-2 and TRBJ2-3; 8 bases are a match to TRBD2. The CDR3 loop spans 16 amino acids. Germline-derived CDR1 and CDR2 are SGHTA and FQGNSA. The J segment lost 6 bases and the V segment lost 2 bases, leaving 10 bases of the junction unmatched. CDR3 in DNA: TGTGCCAGCAGCTTAAGAGCGGGAGTCCTCTCGGATACGCAGTATTTT. Its translation is CASSLRAGVLSDTQYF.

The chain recombines TRBV28 with TRBJ1-1; D may be TRBD1 (6 bases). This CDR3 is built from 14 residues. Germline V lookup: CDR1 MDHEN, CDR2 SYDVKM. V lost 6 bases, J lost 1 base, and 12 bases lay in between. Here the CDR3 DNA reads TGTGCCAGCAGCCCAGGGGACCGGAACACTGAAGCTTTCTTT. Protein sequence: CASSPGDRNTEAFF.

This rearrangement joins TRBV11-2 to TRBJ1-1; possible D gene TRBD1, 6 bases. The V gene lost 5 bases and the J gene lost 5 bases, with 18 bases spanning the gap. Germline lookup yields CDR1 SGHAT and CDR2 FQNNGV. CDR3 length: 15 residues. The CDR3 nucleotides are TGTGCCAGCAGCCAGGCGCGGGGGCTAGGGACTGAAGCTTTCTTT. Translation gives CASSQARGLGTEAFF.

The chain is built from TRBV19 and TRBJ1-6, with a possible D match to TRBD1 (5 bases). V lost 8 bases and J lost 7, with 15 bases in between. This CDR3 comprises 14 residues. Germline V gene lookup returns CDR1 LNHDA and CDR2 SQIVND (reference sequence). The CDR3 DNA reads TGTGCCAGTGCGGAATGGGGCCTGAATTCACCCCTCCACTTT. Protein product: CASAEWGLNSPLHF.

This chain connects TRBV4-3 to TRBJ1-1; unclear D gene. CDR3 length equals 15 residues. V lost 0 bases and J 1 base, leaving 9 bases between the germline ends. Germline lookup yields CDR1 LGHNA and CDR2 YSLEER. The CDR3: CASSQDQGWNTEAFF. The CDR3 DNA sequence: TGCGCCAGCAGCCAAGATCAAGGGTGGAACACTGAAGCTTTCTTT.

This clone appeared a single time. The chain couples TRBV7-9 to TRBJ1-6, with D tentatively TRBD1 (6 bases). Trimming took 3 bases from V and 12 from J, leaving 12 bases between them. Looked up from germline, CDR1 is SEHNR and CDR2 is FQNEAQ (reference sequence). The CDR3 runs 13 residues. The CDR3 nucleotides read TGTGCCAGCAGCTTTGGGGGCACGGAACCCCTCCACTTT. This encodes CASSFGGTEPLHF.

The chain carries TRBV2 and TRBJ2-2, with 11 bases lining up with TRBD1. The CDR3 length is 15 residues. Germline CDR1 is SNHLY and CDR2 is FYNNEI. Trimming removed 6 bases from V and 4 bases from J; junction bases left unmatched: 4. CDR3 region: CASSTGQGATGELFF. CDR3 coding DNA: TGTGCCAGCAGCACCGGACAGGGGGCCACCGGGGAGCTGTTTTTT.

This sequence joins TRBV7-2 and TRBJ2-5, with a tentative D call TRBD2 (5 bases). There are 14 residues in the CDR3. With 1 base removed from V and 5 bases from J, the gap between germline ends came to 11 bases. From germline, CDR1 is SGHTA and CDR2 FQGNSA. The CDR3 is CASSLGGGVETQYF. The CDR3 coding sequence is TGTGCCAGCAGCTTAGGAGGAGGAGTCGAGACCCAGTACTTC.

V gene TRBV30 combines with J gene TRBJ2-7; the match to TRBD1 covers 7 bases. Germline CDR1 reads GTSNPN; CDR2 reads SVGIG (reference sequence). The CDR3 loop spans 12 amino acids. The V segment lost 5 bases and the J segment 4 bases; nucleotides outside the gene matches: 5. CDR3 in amino acids: CAWLGGGYEQYF. DNA for the CDR3: TGTGCCTGGCTAGGGGGCGGATACGAGCAGTACTTC.

This chain uses TRBV4-3 with TRBJ1-3; D is unresolved. Germline-derived CDR1 and CDR2 are LGHNA and YSLEER. This CDR3 comprises 16 residues. Trimming took off 8 bases at V and 0 bases at J, with 17 bases between the two ends. CDR3 in amino acids: CASAPQAHGSGNTIYF. The CDR3 DNA follows: TGCGCCAGCGCCCCCCAGGCGCACGGCTCTGGAAACACCATATATTTT.

This sequence joins TRBV11-3 and TRBJ2-1; D remains ambiguous. There are 16 residues in the CDR3. CDR1 SGHNT and CDR2 YENEEA come from the germline V gene. V gave up 1 base and J gave up 0 bases, with 10 bases separating them. CDR3 region: CASSLGGRSSYNEQFF. The CDR3, as DNA: TGTGCCAGCAGCTTAGGAGGCCGGAGCTCCTACAATGAGCAGTTCTTC.

This clone came up a few times. The V gene is TRBV9, the J gene TRBJ2-1, with TRBD2 matching 9 bases. Unmatched junction bases numbered 3, after V lost 0 bases and J lost 8 bases. CDR1 SGDLS and CDR2 YYNGEE come from the germline V gene. This CDR3 region has 14 residues. The CDR3 sequence is CASSVVGTSYEQFF. The CDR3 DNA sequence: TGTGCCAGCAGCGTAGTGGGGACTAGCTATGAGCAGTTCTTC.